The rows below give T cell receptor beta chains drawn from one sample of a study of blood T cell repertoires in COVID-19. Produced via immunoSEQ multiplex PCR; TCRdb's table is partial and in-frame only. This table holds under 80,000 clones, approximately 86% found once. What was sequenced was peripheral blood. The receptors derive from a human donor in a cohort sampled during active COVID-19. Both conserved end residues are part of each CDR3. The order of the fields is clone size, CDR3 length, D gene, V gene, J gene, CDR3 DNA, CDR3 protein. The D gene is left open where the match is weak. Some rows mark clone size as missing; the rest say once, few, many or name a class of expanded clone.

abundance: -
len: 12
d_gene: -
v_gene: TRBV5-5
j_gene: TRBJ2-3
CDR3nt: TGTGCCGGGGGACTGTCCACAGATACGCAGTATTTT
CDR3aa: CAGGLSTDTQYF

abundance: -
len: 15
d_gene: TRBD2
v_gene: TRBV7-7
j_gene: TRBJ2-1
CDR3nt: TGTGCCAGCAGCCCGACTAGCGGGACCAACAATGAGCAGTTCTTC
CDR3aa: CASSPTSGTNNEQFF

abundance: -
len: 17
d_gene: TRBD2
v_gene: TRBV18
j_gene: TRBJ2-1
CDR3nt: TGTGCCAGCTCACCCGGGACTAGCGGGGGGCCGAGAAATGAGCAGTTCTTC
CDR3aa: CASSPGTSGGPRNEQFF

abundance: -
len: 16
d_gene: TRBD1
v_gene: TRBV24-1
j_gene: TRBJ1-5
CDR3nt: TGTGCCACCAGTGATTCCCGACAGGGCTACAATCAGCCCCAGCATTTT
CDR3aa: CATSDSRQGYNQPQHF

abundance: few
len: 18
d_gene: -
v_gene: TRBV5-4
j_gene: TRBJ2-7
CDR3nt: TGTGCCAGCAGCTTGAGAACCAGGCGGGCGGGAAGCTCCTACGAGCAGTACTTC
CDR3aa: CASSLRTRRAGSSYEQYF

abundance: -
len: 17
d_gene: -
v_gene: TRBV10-1
j_gene: TRBJ2-3
CDR3nt: TGCGCCAGCAGTGAGTCCGTTTTCGGGGTTGGGGCAGATACGCAGTATTTT
CDR3aa: CASSESVFGVGADTQYF

abundance: -
len: 13
d_gene: -
v_gene: TRBV19
j_gene: TRBJ2-5
CDR3nt: TGTGCCAGTAGGGTCGACAGGCAAGAGACCCAGTACTTC
CDR3aa: CASRVDRQETQYF

abundance: -
len: 14
d_gene: -
v_gene: TRBV6-5
j_gene: TRBJ1-6
CDR3nt: TGTGCCAGCAGTTCCGACAGCAGGCTTTCACCCCTCCACTTT
CDR3aa: CASSSDSRLSPLHF

abundance: once
len: 15
d_gene: -
v_gene: TRBV28
j_gene: TRBJ2-5
CDR3nt: TGTGCCAGCAGTTTACTCCCGAACACGCCGGAGACCCAGTACTTC
CDR3aa: CASSLLPNTPETQYF

abundance: -
len: 16
d_gene: -
v_gene: TRBV19
j_gene: TRBJ1-5
CDR3nt: TGTGCCAGTACCCCCTGGAGGGAAAGGAGAAATCAGCCCCAGCATTTT
CDR3aa: CASTPWRERRNQPQHF

abundance: once
len: 15
d_gene: -
v_gene: TRBV3-1/TRBV3-2
j_gene: TRBJ2-7
CDR3nt: TGTGCCAGCAGTCATATCCGGGAAGGCCGTTACGAGCAGTACTTC
CDR3aa: CASSHIREGRYEQYF

abundance: -
len: 12
d_gene: TRBD1
v_gene: TRBV29-1
j_gene: TRBJ1-2
CDR3nt: TGCAGCGTTGGACAGGGGATGCTTGGCTACACCTTC
CDR3aa: CSVGQGMLGYTF

abundance: -
len: 12
d_gene: -
v_gene: TRBV25-1
j_gene: TRBJ2-7
CDR3nt: TGTGCCAGCAGTAGGGGGATAAGCGAGCAGTACTTC
CDR3aa: CASSRGISEQYF

abundance: -
len: 15
d_gene: -
v_gene: TRBV5-1
j_gene: TRBJ2-2
CDR3nt: TGCGCCAGCAACCCCGGACAGGGAGGGACCGGGGAGCTGTTTTTT
CDR3aa: CASNPGQGGTGELFF

abundance: -
len: 17
d_gene: TRBD2
v_gene: TRBV18
j_gene: TRBJ2-3
CDR3nt: TGTGCCAGCTCACCAGTCTGGCTAGCGGGGAGAGAGGATACGCAGTATTTT
CDR3aa: CASSPVWLAGREDTQYF

abundance: -
len: 15
d_gene: -
v_gene: TRBV6-5
j_gene: TRBJ2-6
CDR3nt: TGTGCCAGCAGTCCCGAGGGTCTCTTGGCCAACGTCCTGACTTTC
CDR3aa: CASSPEGLLANVLTF

abundance: -
len: 15
d_gene: -
v_gene: TRBV28
j_gene: TRBJ2-7
CDR3nt: TGTGCCAGCAGTTTAGTTACTCCTGCCCCCTACGAGCAGTACTTC
CDR3aa: CASSLVTPAPYEQYF

abundance: -
len: 13
d_gene: -
v_gene: TRBV7-3
j_gene: TRBJ2-1
CDR3nt: TGTGCCAGCAGCTCTAGCAGGCGGGATGAGCAGTTCTTC
CDR3aa: CASSSSRRDEQFF

abundance: -
len: 17
d_gene: -
v_gene: TRBV7-8
j_gene: TRBJ2-6
CDR3nt: TGTGCCAGCTCACTGAGGCAGGGAAGCTCTGGGGCCAACGTCCTGACTTTC
CDR3aa: CASSLRQGSSGANVLTF

abundance: -
len: 13
d_gene: -
v_gene: TRBV5-6
j_gene: TRBJ2-1
CDR3nt: TGTGCCAGCAGCTTGGGGCCTGGTAATGAGCAGTTCTTC
CDR3aa: CASSLGPGNEQFF

abundance: -
len: 14
d_gene: TRBD1
v_gene: TRBV19
j_gene: TRBJ2-5
CDR3nt: TGTGCCAGTAATGACAGGGCATCGGGGAAGACCCAGTACTTC
CDR3aa: CASNDRASGKTQYF

abundance: -
len: 14
d_gene: -
v_gene: TRBV10-2
j_gene: TRBJ1-1
CDR3nt: TGCGCCAGCAGTGAAAGGGACGGGGGATCTGAAGCTTTCTTT
CDR3aa: CASSERDGGSEAFF

abundance: few
len: 18
d_gene: TRBD1
v_gene: TRBV5-5
j_gene: TRBJ2-7
CDR3nt: TGTGCCAGCAGCTTTCGGACGATCCCGGGACAGGGGTCCTACGAGCAGTACTTC
CDR3aa: CASSFRTIPGQGSYEQYF

abundance: once
len: 14
d_gene: TRBD1
v_gene: TRBV29-1
j_gene: TRBJ2-2
CDR3nt: TGCAGCGTTCAAACAGGGGCGAACACCGGGGAGCTGTTTTTT
CDR3aa: CSVQTGANTGELFF

abundance: -
len: 16
d_gene: TRBD2
v_gene: TRBV7-2
j_gene: TRBJ2-2
CDR3nt: TGTGCCAGCAGTCGTCCGGGACTAGCGGTCACCGGGGAGCTGTTTTTT
CDR3aa: CASSRPGLAVTGELFF

abundance: -
len: 15
d_gene: -
v_gene: TRBV7-9
j_gene: TRBJ2-1
CDR3nt: TGTGCCAGCAGCCCGACGACAGAGATCTACAATGAGCAGTTCTTC
CDR3aa: CASSPTTEIYNEQFF

abundance: -
len: 13
d_gene: -
v_gene: TRBV10-3
j_gene: TRBJ2-5
CDR3nt: TGTGCCATCAGTGAAGGAGTCACAAAGACCCAGTACTTC
CDR3aa: CAISEGVTKTQYF

abundance: -
len: 15
d_gene: -
v_gene: TRBV28
j_gene: TRBJ1-5
CDR3nt: TGTGCCAGCAGTTTACCAGGGGCGTTTGGTCAGCCCCAGCATTTT
CDR3aa: CASSLPGAFGQPQHF

abundance: -
len: 19
d_gene: TRBD2
v_gene: TRBV6-2/TRBV6-3
j_gene: TRBJ2-2
CDR3nt: TGTGCCAGCAGTTACAGCAGGCTACTAGCGGGACTCATGGGCGGGGAGCTGTTTTTT
CDR3aa: CASSYSRLLAGLMGGELFF

abundance: once
len: 13
d_gene: -
v_gene: TRBV7-2
j_gene: TRBJ2-2
CDR3nt: TGTGCCAGCAGCTCCATTCCCACCGGGGAGCTGTTTTTT
CDR3aa: CASSSIPTGELFF